This T cell receptor beta chain was recovered during a study of T cells in Graves' hyperthyroidism and ophthalmopathy. RNA transcripts were the template for amplifying TCR beta CDR3 regions. The HTBI primer set served for first-round RT-PCR of the TCR CDR3. TCRdb re-called the multiplex PCR reads with MiXCR, one entry per CDR3 protein. The sample lists more than 300,000 distinct CDR3 sequences, roughly 15% occurring once. This clonotype was detected a few times. The V segment lost 2 bases and the J segment 5 bases; nucleotides outside the gene matches: 3. Germline V CDR1 and CDR2: MNHNY, SVGAGI (reference sequence). The CDR3 is 15 residues long.

The sample was blood. The sequence derives from a woman younger than 45 with Graves' ophthalmopathy. The gene calls are TRBV6-6 and TRBJ2-2; the match to TRBD1 covers 9 bases. The CDR3 nucleotides read TGTGCCAGCAGTTACCTGGACAGGGGAACCGGGGAGCTGTTTTTT. Its translation: CASSYLDRGTGELFF.